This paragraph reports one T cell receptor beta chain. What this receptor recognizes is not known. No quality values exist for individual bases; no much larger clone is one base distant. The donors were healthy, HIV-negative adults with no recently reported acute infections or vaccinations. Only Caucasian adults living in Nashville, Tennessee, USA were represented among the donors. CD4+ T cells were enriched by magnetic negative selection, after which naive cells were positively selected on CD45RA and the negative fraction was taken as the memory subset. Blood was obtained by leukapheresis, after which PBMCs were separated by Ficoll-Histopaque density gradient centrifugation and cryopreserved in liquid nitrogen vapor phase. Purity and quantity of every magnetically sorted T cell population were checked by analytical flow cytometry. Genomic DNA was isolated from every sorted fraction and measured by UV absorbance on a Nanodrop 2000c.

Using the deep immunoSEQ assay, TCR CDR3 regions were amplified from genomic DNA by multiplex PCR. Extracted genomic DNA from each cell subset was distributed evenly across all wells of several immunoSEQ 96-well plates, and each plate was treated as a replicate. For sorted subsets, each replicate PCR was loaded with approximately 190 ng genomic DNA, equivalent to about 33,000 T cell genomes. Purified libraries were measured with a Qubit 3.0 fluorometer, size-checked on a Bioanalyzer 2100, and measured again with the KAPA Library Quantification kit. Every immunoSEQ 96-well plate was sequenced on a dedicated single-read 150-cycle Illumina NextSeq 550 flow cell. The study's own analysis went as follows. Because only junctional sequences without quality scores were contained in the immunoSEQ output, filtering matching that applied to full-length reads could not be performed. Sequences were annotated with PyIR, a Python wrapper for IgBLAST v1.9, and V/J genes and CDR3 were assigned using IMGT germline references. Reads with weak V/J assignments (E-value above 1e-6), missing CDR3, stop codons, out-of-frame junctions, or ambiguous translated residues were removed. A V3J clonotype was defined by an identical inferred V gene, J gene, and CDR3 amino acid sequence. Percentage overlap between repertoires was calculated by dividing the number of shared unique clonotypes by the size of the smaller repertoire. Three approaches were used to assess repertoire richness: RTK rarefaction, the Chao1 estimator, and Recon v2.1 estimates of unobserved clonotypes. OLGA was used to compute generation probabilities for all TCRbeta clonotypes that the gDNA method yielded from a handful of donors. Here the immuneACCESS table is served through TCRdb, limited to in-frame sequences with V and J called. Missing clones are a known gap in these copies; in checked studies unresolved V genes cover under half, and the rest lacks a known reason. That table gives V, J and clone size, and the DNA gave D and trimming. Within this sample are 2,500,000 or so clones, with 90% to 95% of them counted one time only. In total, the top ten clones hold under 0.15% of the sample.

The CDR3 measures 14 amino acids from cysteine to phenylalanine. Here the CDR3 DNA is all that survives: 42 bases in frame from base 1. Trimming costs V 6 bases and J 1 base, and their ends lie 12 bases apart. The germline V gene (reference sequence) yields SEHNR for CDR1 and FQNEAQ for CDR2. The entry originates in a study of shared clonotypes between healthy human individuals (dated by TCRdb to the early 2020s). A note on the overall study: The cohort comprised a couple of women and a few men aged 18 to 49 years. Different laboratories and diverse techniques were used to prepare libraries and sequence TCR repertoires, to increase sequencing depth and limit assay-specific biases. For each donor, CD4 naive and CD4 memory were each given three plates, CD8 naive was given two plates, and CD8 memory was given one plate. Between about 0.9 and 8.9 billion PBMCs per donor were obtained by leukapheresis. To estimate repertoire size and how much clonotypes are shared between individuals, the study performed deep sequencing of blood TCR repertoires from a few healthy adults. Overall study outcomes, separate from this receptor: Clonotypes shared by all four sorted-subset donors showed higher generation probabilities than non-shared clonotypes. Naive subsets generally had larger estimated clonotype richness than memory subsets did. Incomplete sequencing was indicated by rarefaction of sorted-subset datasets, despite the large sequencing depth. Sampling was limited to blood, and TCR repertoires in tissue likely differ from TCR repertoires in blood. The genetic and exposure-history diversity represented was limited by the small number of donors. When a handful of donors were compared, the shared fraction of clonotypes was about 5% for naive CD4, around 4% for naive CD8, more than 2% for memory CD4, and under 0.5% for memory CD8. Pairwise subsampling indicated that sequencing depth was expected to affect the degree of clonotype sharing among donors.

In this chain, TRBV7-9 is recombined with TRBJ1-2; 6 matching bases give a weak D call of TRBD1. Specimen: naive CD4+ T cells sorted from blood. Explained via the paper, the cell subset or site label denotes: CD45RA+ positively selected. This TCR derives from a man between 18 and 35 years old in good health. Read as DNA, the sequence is TGTGCCAGCAGGGGCAGGGGTGTTAACTATGGCTACACCTTC. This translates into CASRGRGVNYGYTF.